One and the same sample provided the 28 T cell receptor beta chains below, sequenced in a study of PD-1 blockade in classical Hodgkin lymphoma. Patients all relapsed after autologous stem cell transplantation, and there was variation in brentuximab vedotin exposure. Profiling relied on immunoSEQ multiplex PCR, and the TCRdb table lists in-frame clones only, not all of them. The repertoire holds 100,000 or so clones, with around 89% as singletons. The sequencing here drew on peripheral blood mononuclear cells (PBMCs), taken before the second cycle of nivolumab. These TCRs come from a human donor with classical Hodgkin lymphoma.

The V gene is TRBV30, the J gene TRBJ1-1; 11 bases are shared with TRBD1. The CDR3 spans 15 residues. Per the germline V gene, CDR1 is GTSNPN and CDR2 is SVGIG (reference sequence). Germline trimming cut 5 bases from V and 6 bases from J; bases unmatched to any gene: 11. CDR3 loop: CAWGSGQGVMAEAFF. CDR3 nucleotide sequence: TGTGCCTGGGGATCGGGACAGGGGGTGATGGCTGAAGCTTTCTTT.

The rearrangement uses TRBV11-1 and TRBJ2-1; TRBD2 matches 9 bases. V dropped 2 bases and J dropped 6; count of bases not matched to a gene: 14. CDR1 and CDR2 from the germline V gene are SGHAT and FQDESV (reference sequence). This CDR3 is built from 18 residues. CDR3 sequence (DNA): TGTGCCAGCAGCTTAACCCGCGGGGGGGAGTACAGAGGCAATGAGCAGTTCTTC. Amino acid sequence: CASSLTRGGEYRGNEQFF.

The V call is TRBV15, the J call TRBJ1-1, with unresolved D. The germline V and J ends were trimmed by 1 base and 5 bases, with 11 bases remaining between them. This CDR3 contains 14 residues. CDR1 is LNHNV and CDR2 is YYDKDF in the germline V gene (reference sequence). This chain's CDR3 is CATSRVVLGTEAFF. CDR3 sequence (DNA): TGTGCCACCAGCAGAGTCGTCCTGGGAACTGAAGCTTTCTTT.

The chain carries TRBV28 and TRBJ2-1; 9 bases are a match to TRBD1. With V trimmed by 4 bases and J by 16 bases, 14 bases remained unmatched. The length of the CDR3 is 14 residues. Germline values: CDR1 MDHEN, CDR2 SYDVKM. As DNA, the CDR3 is TGTGCCAGCAGTTCCCTCCAGGTGGGACAGGGACACTTCTTC. Its translation is CASSSLQVGQGHFF.

The V gene is TRBV10-3, the J gene TRBJ2-7; TRBD1 might be the D (6 bases). This CDR3 has 14 residues. The ends were cut back, 6 bases at V and 3 bases at J, with 15 bases in the middle. Germline assignment: CDR1 ENHRY and CDR2 SYGVKD. Written as DNA, the CDR3 is TGTGCCATCAGCGTGACAGGTACTCACTACGAGCAGTACTTC. Translated, it gives CAISVTGTHYEQYF.

The genes are TRBV4-1 and TRBJ2-5; TRBD1 might be the D (5 bases). V lost 0 bases to trimming and J lost 3 bases, with 8 bases between them. Germline V lookup: CDR1 MGHRA, CDR2 YSYEKL. The CDR3 extends over 14 amino acids. CDR3 in amino acids: CASSQDPREETQYF. DNA of the CDR3: TGCGCCAGCAGCCAAGACCCCAGGGAAGAGACCCAGTACTTC.

This chain uses TRBV7-2 with TRBJ2-1; D is tentatively TRBD1 or TRBD2 (6 bases each). The length of the CDR3 is 13 residues. The germline V gene encodes CDR1 SGHTA and CDR2 FQGNSA. V was cut by 1 base and J by 8 bases, with 9 bases left in between. CDR3 nucleotide sequence: TGTGCCAGCAGCTTAGTCGGGGGCGATGAGCAGTTCTTC. It specifies CASSLVGGDEQFF.

The V gene is TRBV7-2, the J gene TRBJ1-5, with a weak D call TRBD1 (5 bases). Germline V gene lookup returns CDR1 SGHTA and CDR2 FQGNSA. The CDR3 totals 14 residues. V dropped 2 bases and J dropped 7 bases, with 12 bases sitting between them. The DNA for the CDR3 is TGTGCCAGCAGCTTATCAGGGTCCGGACAGCCCCAGCATTTT. Residues: CASSLSGSGQPQHF.

The rearrangement links TRBV18 to TRBJ1-6, with D uncertain. In germline, CDR1 is KGHSH, CDR2 LQKENI. CDR3 size: 17 residues. V gave up 0 bases and J gave up 6 bases, with 15 bases separating them. In DNA, the CDR3 is TGTGCCAGCTCACCACCGTCCCCAGCAAAAGTTAATTCACCCCTCCACTTT. Translated: CASSPPSPAKVNSPLHF.

The CDR3 sequence is CASIRVNTEAFF. In DNA form, the CDR3 reads TGCGCCAGCATTAGGGTAAACACTGAAGCTTTCTTT. V gene TRBV10-1 combines with J gene TRBJ1-1, with D unclear. The CDR3 consists of 12 residues. Germline lookup yields CDR1 WNHNN and CDR2 SYGVQD (reference sequence). Deletions cut 7 bases from V and 2 bases from J, with 8 bases between.

V is TRBV6-5 and J is TRBJ1-4, with D maybe TRBD1 (6 bases). The CDR3 consists of 15 residues. CDR1 and CDR2 from the germline V gene are MNHEY and SVGAGI. V lost 2 bases and J lost 8, with 15 bases in between. The DNA of the CDR3 is TGTGCCAGCAGTTACACCGGGACAAGGGGCGAAAAACTGTTTTTT. This sequence encodes CASSYTGTRGEKLFF.

The gene calls are TRBV5-4 and TRBJ1-2; TRBD1 aligns across 7 bases. The CDR3 totals 11 residues. The germline V gene has CDR1 SGHNT and CDR2 YYREEE (reference sequence). V shed 4 bases, J shed 8 bases, and the junction held 2 bases outside the gene matches. DNA for the CDR3: TGTGCCAGCAGCCGAGGGGGCGGCTACACCTTC. Translation: CASSRGGGYTF.

The V and J genes are TRBV7-9 and TRBJ1-2; a weak D match, TRBD1 (6 bases). Germline assignment: CDR1 SEHNR and CDR2 FQNEAQ (reference sequence). With 10 bases removed from V and 0 bases from J, the gap between germline ends came to 18 bases. The CDR3 has 15 amino acids. CDR3 DNA: TGTGCCACCGTAAGGGGGACAAAATCTAACTATGGCTACACCTTC. Translation gives CATVRGTKSNYGYTF.

V is TRBV7-2 and J is TRBJ2-3; D not certain. Trimming removed 5 bases from V and 1 base from J, with 10 bases in between. Germline V gene sequence: CDR1 SGHTA, CDR2 FQGNSA. The CDR3 has 14 amino acids. The chain's CDR3 is CASSQDWGTDTQYF. The CDR3 DNA reads as TGTGCCAGCAGCCAGGATTGGGGCACAGATACGCAGTATTTT. Combining the CDR3 with reference TRBV7-2 and TRBJ2-3 gives the whole variable domain GAGVSQSPSNKVTEKGKDVELRCDPISGHTALYWYRQSLGQGLEFLIYFQGNSAPDKSGLPSDRFSAERTGGSVSTLTIQRTQQEDSAVYLCASSQDWGTDTQYFGPGTRLTVL.

This clone was recorded a few times. The chain has TRBV19 and TRBJ1-1; D is undetermined. The CDR3 consists of 11 residues. CDR1 is LNHDA and CDR2 is SQIVND in the germline V gene (reference sequence). V was clipped by 7 bases and J by 7 bases, with 10 bases between them. The CDR3 DNA sequence: TGTGCCAGTATCCTCCAGAGTGAAGCTTTCTTT. As protein: CASILQSEAFF.

The chain couples TRBV4-2 to TRBJ2-1; D not resolved. CDR1 LGHNA and CDR2 YNFKEQ come from the germline V gene. Trimming cost V 1 base and J 2 bases, with 24 bases left between them. CDR3 size: 20 residues. The CDR3, as DNA: TGTGCCAGCAGCCAAGCCCCCGCCCCGCAAGACCCGCACCCCTACAATGAGCAGTTCTTC. Encoded protein: CASSQAPAPQDPHPYNEQFF.

V and J are TRBV19 and TRBJ2-7; possibly TRBD2 for D (7 bases). The germline V gene has CDR1 LNHDA and CDR2 SQIVND (reference sequence). The CDR3 spans 14 residues. The V end lost 5 bases, the J end lost 7 bases, and 18 bases lay between the germline ends. CDR3 in DNA: TGTGCCAGTAGTCCCCAGTTGGGGGGGCGGGAGCAGTACTTC. This sequence encodes CASSPQLGGREQYF.

This CDR3 reads CASSSTGGAPAFF. CDR3 coding DNA: TGTGCCAGCAGCTCGACAGGGGGCGCCCCCGCTTTCTTT. The V and J genes are TRBV7-9 and TRBJ1-1, with 10 positions matching TRBD1. J gave up 11 bases and V 4 bases, and 7 bases lay outside the gene matches. This CDR3 region has 13 residues. Germline V gene data show CDR1 as SEHNR and CDR2 as FQNEAQ (reference sequence).

This clone showed up just a few times. This chain joins TRBV25-1 and TRBJ1-1; D remains ambiguous. CDR1 and CDR2 from the germline V gene are MGHDK and SYGVNS. The CDR3 loop spans 13 amino acids. V was cut by 5 bases and J by 5 bases, with 12 bases left in between. The chain's CDR3 is CASSKGFKTEAFF. The CDR3, as DNA: TGTGCCAGCAGTAAAGGTTTTAAAACTGAAGCTTTCTTT.

This clone was seen a few times. The rearrangement joins TRBV7-2 to TRBJ2-3; tentatively, D is TRBD1 (5 bases). The germline CDR1 and CDR2 sequences are SGHTA and FQGNSA. The CDR3 sequence is 14 residues long. Trimming stripped 1 base from V and 1 base from J, with 6 bases between. The CDR3 nucleotides read TGTGCCAGCAGCTTAGAGGGGCGCACAGATACGCAGTATTTT. It codes for CASSLEGRTDTQYF.

V is TRBV7-2 and J is TRBJ1-3, with 10 bases matching TRBD1. From germline, CDR1 is SGHTA and CDR2 FQGNSA. This CDR3 comprises 18 residues. J gave up 0 bases and V 5 bases, and 10 bases lay outside the gene matches. The DNA of the CDR3 is TGTGCCAGCAGCCCGAGGACAGGGGGGTTTTTCTCTGGAAACACCATATATTTT. Protein: CASSPRTGGFFSGNTIYF. Full variable domain (rest looked up from reference TRBV7-2 and TRBJ1-3): GAGVSQSPSNKVTEKGKDVELRCDPISGHTALYWYRQSLGQGLEFLIYFQGNSAPDKSGLPSDRFSAERTGGSVSTLTIQRTQQEDSAVYLCASSPRTGGFFSGNTIYFGEGSWLTVV.

The V call is TRBV7-2, the J call TRBJ2-3, with D perhaps TRBD1 or TRBD2 (5 bases each). The CDR3 has 12 amino acids. Trimming left V 8 bases short and J 10 bases short, with 16 bases between. The germline CDR1 and CDR2 sequences are SGHTA and FQGNSA. CDR3 DNA: TGTGCCAGCGACGTAGGGACGACGGCGCAGTATTTT. It encodes CASDVGTTAQYF.

The table lists this clone with a count of one. The chain links TRBV6-5 to TRBJ2-5; TRBD2 matches 11 bases. The J call is uncertain, as TRBJ2-7 better fits the DNA end. Germline CDR1 is MNHEY and CDR2 is SVGAGI. The CDR3 sequence is 16 residues long. The CDR3 region is CASSYSLLAGGYEQYF. The CDR3 DNA reads as TGTGCCAGCAGTTACTCGCTGCTAGCGGGGGGCTACGAGCAGTACTTC.

The V and J genes are TRBV10-2 and TRBJ2-1, with unresolved D. V was trimmed by 6 bases and J by 0 bases, leaving 21 bases between them. The length of the CDR3 is 18 residues. Germline V gene sequence: CDR1 WSHSY, CDR2 SAAADI. The CDR3 protein is CASRKMRNLRSSYNEQFF. In DNA form, the CDR3 reads TGCGCCAGCAGGAAAATGAGGAATCTTCGGAGCTCCTACAATGAGCAGTTCTTC.

The table lists this clone with a count of one. The rearrangement links TRBV7-7 to TRBJ1-6; 8 bases fit TRBD1. The CDR3 length is 16 residues. V lost 2 bases and J lost 6; bases outside the gene matches: 6. CDR1 and CDR2 from the germline V gene are SSHAT and FNYEAQ (reference sequence). CDR3 protein: CASSLTSDRVNSPLHF. DNA for the CDR3: TGTGCCAGCAGCTTAACCTCGGACAGGGTTAATTCACCCCTCCACTTT. Based on the CDR3 plus reference TRBV7-7 and TRBJ1-6, the full variable domain is GAGVSQSPRYKVTKRGQDVTLRCDPISSHATLYWYQQALGQGPEFLTYFNYEAQPDKSGLPSDRFSAERPEGSISTLTIQRTEQRDSAMYRCASSLTSDRVNSPLHFGNGTRLTVT.

Details on this clone: This specimen includes other DNA sequences encoding the same CDR3. The chain is built from TRBV9 and TRBJ2-7; 7 bases align to TRBD2. Germline V gives CDR1 SGDLS, CDR2 YYNGEE. The trim removed 0 bases at V and 2 bases at J, leaving 2 bases unmatched. CDR3 length: 14 residues. The DNA of the CDR3 is TGTGCCAGCAGCGTAGGGGGGGGTACCTACGAGCAGTACTTC. Protein sequence: CASSVGGGTYEQYF. The full variable domain, rest sourced from reference TRBV9 and TRBJ2-7, is DSGVTQTPKHLITATGQRVTLRCSPRSGDLSVYWYQQSLDQGLQFLIQYYNGEERAKGNILERFSAQQFPDLHSELNLSSLELGDSALYFCASSVGGGTYEQYFGPGTRLTVT.

This rearrangement joins TRBV5-1 to TRBJ2-7; possibly TRBD2 for D (5 bases). The germline V gene encodes CDR1 SGHRS and CDR2 YFSETQ. The CDR3 loop spans 14 amino acids. V was shortened by 4 bases and J by 5 bases, with 16 bases between the two germline ends. CDR3 protein: CASSTRTGLHEQYF. The CDR3 nucleotides read TGCGCCAGCAGCACCCGGACGGGGTTACACGAGCAGTACTTC.

This chain links TRBV27 with TRBJ2-7; D unresolved. Trimming removed 2 bases from V and 2 bases from J, with 7 bases in between. There are 13 residues in the CDR3. Germline V gene sequence: CDR1 MNHEY, CDR2 SMNVEV (reference sequence). Written as DNA, the CDR3 is TGTGCCAGCAGTTTACGTAGGGCCTACGAGCAGTACTTC. Encoded protein: CASSLRRAYEQYF.